These T cell receptor beta chains were read from a single sample in a study of blood T cell repertoires in COVID-19. Data came from immunoSEQ multiplex PCR; TCRdb stores just in-frame clones and leaves some out. The repertoire holds about 68,000 clones, with under 85% as singletons. Material for sequencing was peripheral blood. The receptors stem from a woman aged 50 to 65 with acute or convalescent COVID-19. Each CDR3 is given with its conserved first and last residue. A D gene is named only where the DNA matches it firmly. Expanded clones get a size class; other rows say once, few or many, or leave the size out.

v_gene,abundance,j_gene,d_gene,CDR3aa,CDR3nt
TRBV19,NA,TRBJ2-1,NA,CASSIHGDFNEQFF,TGTGCCAGTAGTATTCACGGAGACTTCAATGAGCAGTTCTTC
TRBV11-3,NA,TRBJ2-2,NA,CASSRTANTGELFF,TGTGCCAGCAGTAGGACAGCGAACACCGGGGAGCTGTTTTTT
TRBV29-1,NA,TRBJ1-2,NA,CSVEGRGEGYGYTF,TGCAGCGTTGAAGGCCGCGGGGAGGGGTATGGCTACACCTTC
TRBV29-1,NA,TRBJ2-3,TRBD2,CSVGVGLAGGDTQYF,TGCAGCGTTGGAGTGGGACTAGCGGGGGGAGATACGCAGTATTTT
TRBV2,NA,TRBJ2-7,NA,CASTISEGEQYF,TGTGCCAGCACCATATCGGAGGGGGAGCAGTACTTC
TRBV4-2,once,TRBJ1-5,NA,CASSQAGDSNQPQHF,TGTGCCAGCAGCCAAGCAGGGGATAGCAATCAGCCCCAGCATTTT
TRBV4-3,NA,TRBJ2-1,TRBD2,CASSQGSGRGSYNEQFF,TGCGCCAGCAGCCAAGGCAGCGGGAGGGGATCCTACAATGAGCAGTTCTTC
TRBV24-1,NA,TRBJ2-1,NA,CATSEGGSYNEQFF,TGTGCCACCAGTGAGGGCGGGTCCTACAATGAGCAGTTCTTC
TRBV13,NA,TRBJ2-7,TRBD1,CASSAPGTGSYEQYF,TGTGCCAGCAGCGCCCCCGGGACAGGGTCCTACGAGCAGTACTTC
TRBV9,once,TRBJ1-3,TRBD1,CASSESGTGSSGNTIYF,TGTGCCAGCAGCGAATCCGGGACAGGGAGCTCTGGAAACACCATATATTTT
TRBV19,few,TRBJ1-2,TRBD1,CASSPLGTGNYGYTF,TGTGCCAGTAGTCCTCTTGGGACAGGGAACTATGGCTACACCTTC
TRBV28,once,TRBJ2-3,TRBD2,CASSRQTSGGWDTQYF,TGTGCCAGCAGCCGACAAACTAGCGGGGGGTGGGATACGCAGTATTTT
TRBV10-2,NA,TRBJ1-5,NA,CASSITVSNQPQHF,TGCGCCAGCAGTATCACAGTGAGCAATCAGCCCCAGCATTTT
TRBV29-1,NA,TRBJ1-2,TRBD1,CSTWTGSGNYGYTF,TGCAGCACCTGGACAGGGAGTGGTAACTATGGCTACACCTTC
TRBV14,NA,TRBJ2-1,TRBD2,CASSLQGLAGGREQFF,TGTGCCAGCAGCCTACAAGGACTAGCGGGAGGTCGCGAGCAGTTCTTC
TRBV18,few,TRBJ1-1,NA,CASSPQGQGAFF,TGTGCCAGCTCACCGCAGGGGCAGGGGGCTTTCTTT
TRBV11-3,NA,TRBJ2-5,TRBD2,CASSPGTSGSRETQYF,TGTGCCAGCAGCCCCGGGACTAGCGGGAGTCGGGAGACCCAGTACTTC
TRBV5-4,NA,TRBJ1-1,NA,CASSGRGGNTEAFF,TGTGCCAGCAGCGGTAGGGGGGGAAACACTGAAGCTTTCTTT
TRBV12-3/TRBV12-4,NA,TRBJ1-2,TRBD1,CASGQGADYGYTF,TGTGCCAGCGGACAGGGAGCTGACTATGGCTACACCTTC